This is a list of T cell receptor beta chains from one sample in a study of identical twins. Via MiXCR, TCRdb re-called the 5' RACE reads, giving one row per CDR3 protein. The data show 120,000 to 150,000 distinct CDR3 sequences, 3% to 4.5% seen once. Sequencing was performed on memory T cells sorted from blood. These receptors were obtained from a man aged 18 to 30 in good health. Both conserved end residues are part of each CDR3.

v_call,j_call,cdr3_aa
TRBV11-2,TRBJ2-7,CASSPGLAGSEQYF
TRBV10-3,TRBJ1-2,CAIKGNNYGYTF
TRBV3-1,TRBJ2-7,CASSQGTSEYEQYF
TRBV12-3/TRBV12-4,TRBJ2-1,CASSSGTRTLNEQFF
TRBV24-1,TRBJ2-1,CATSSRRTSGYYNEQFF
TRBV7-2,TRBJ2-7,CASSLVAGPAYEQYF
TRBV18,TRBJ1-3,CASSPGLTGNTIYF
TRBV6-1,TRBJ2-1,CASSEVEGKFF
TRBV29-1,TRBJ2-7,CSVGDYEQYF
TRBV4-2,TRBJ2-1,CASSRHGLGTSGRSVFYNEQFF
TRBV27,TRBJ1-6,CASSLSHFATGTGVPGGYSPLHF
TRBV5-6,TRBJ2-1,CASSFPGNGYNEQFF
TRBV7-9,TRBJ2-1,CASSLSSGREEQFF
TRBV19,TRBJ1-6,CASSNGGARNSPLHF
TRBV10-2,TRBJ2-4,CASSESGGLEDIQYF
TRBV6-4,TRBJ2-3,CASSERDSTDTQYF
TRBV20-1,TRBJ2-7,CSARDPGQGTYEQYF
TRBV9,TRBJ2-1,CASSVALEGNEQFF
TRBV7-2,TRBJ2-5,CASSLAIAGGGETQYF
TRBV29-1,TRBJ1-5,CSVALGTGNQPQHF
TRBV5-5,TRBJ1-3,CASSSYQGSAYTIYF
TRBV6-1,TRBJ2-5,CASSSPAVETQYF
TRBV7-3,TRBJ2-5,CASSPGPGGQETQYF
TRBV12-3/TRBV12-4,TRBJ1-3,CASSDRGSDTIYF
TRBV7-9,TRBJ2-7,CASSKENPAGQYF
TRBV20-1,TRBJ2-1,CSARDSLRISGNNNEQFF
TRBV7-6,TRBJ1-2,CASSLAMGDGYTF
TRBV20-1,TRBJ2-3,CSAVAGGLADTQYF
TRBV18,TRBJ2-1,CASSPRAQPNEQFF
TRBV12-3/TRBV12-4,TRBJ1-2,CASSEEGRYGYTF
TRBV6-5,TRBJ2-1,CASSDWGEQFF
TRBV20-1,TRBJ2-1,CSASLTTNEQFF
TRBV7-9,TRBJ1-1,CASSFDTEAFF
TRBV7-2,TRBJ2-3,CASSPGLAGVGSDTQYF
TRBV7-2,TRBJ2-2,CASSSTVTSGSTGELFF
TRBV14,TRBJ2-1,CASSSQSVLSYNEQFF